A single sample gave rise to the 10 T cell receptor beta chains below, sequenced in a study of PD-1 blockade in classical Hodgkin lymphoma. TCRdb keeps only in-frame clones here, not all; method: immunoSEQ multiplex PCR. The data hold over 85,000 clones, with 85% to 95% observed a single time. Time point indicated: cycle 4 day 1 (C4D1), after more than five weeks of nivolumab. Each patient experienced a relapse that followed autologous stem cell transplantation, and brentuximab vedotin exposure varied. The source was peripheral blood mononuclear cells (PBMCs), collected before the fourth cycle of nivolumab. These receptors all stem from a human donor with classical Hodgkin lymphoma.

The chain joins TRBV29-1 to TRBJ2-1; TRBD2 matches 15 bases. The CDR3 totals 13 residues. The trim removed 7 bases at V and 7 bases at J, leaving 2 bases unmatched. In germline, CDR1 is SQVTM, CDR2 ANQGSEA. CDR3 protein: CSGGTSGRNEQFF. The CDR3 bases are TGCAGCGGGGGGACTAGCGGGAGGAATGAGCAGTTCTTC.

This clone was detected a few times. This CDR3 reads CASSGDTHEQYF. Written as DNA, the CDR3 is TGTGCCAGCAGTGGGGACACCCACGAGCAGTACTTC. The chain couples TRBV2 to TRBJ2-7, with D possibly matching TRBD1 (6 bases). The CDR3 runs to 12 residues. Between the trimmed V and J ends, which lost 4 bases and 5 bases, there was a span of 9 bases. Germline CDR1 SNHLY, CDR2 FYNNEI.

The V and J genes are TRBV12-5 and TRBJ1-5; D is possibly TRBD1 (5 bases). The germline V gene has CDR1 LGHNT and CDR2 FRNRAP. The CDR3 length is 15 residues. The V gene lost 1 base and the J gene lost 4 bases, with 11 bases spanning the gap. The CDR3 protein is CASGLGRQRNQPQHF. In nucleotides, the CDR3 is TGTGCTAGTGGTTTGGGAAGACAGAGAAATCAGCCCCAGCATTTT.

The chain employs TRBV6-5 and TRBJ1-2; D is perhaps TRBD1 (6 bases). CDR3 size: 13 residues. V lost 4 bases and J 8 bases, leaving 14 bases between the germline ends. The germline V gene has CDR1 MNHEY and CDR2 SVGAGI. The CDR3 DNA reads as TGTGCCAGCAGTTCGGGCCCCAGGGGAGGCTACACCTTC. Encoded protein: CASSSGPRGGYTF.

The chain is built from TRBV7-6 and TRBJ1-2; D uncertain. Trimming shortened V by 3 bases and J by 6 bases, and 14 bases separated the two germline ends. The germline CDR1 and CDR2 sequences are SGHVS and FNYEAQ. The CDR3 length is 14 residues. The CDR3 protein is CASSFRHGTDGYTF. CDR3 sequence (DNA): TGTGCCAGCAGCTTCCGACACGGTACAGATGGCTACACCTTC.

The V call is TRBV30, the J call TRBJ2-3, with a weak D call TRBD1 (6 bases). The length of the CDR3 is 15 residues. V lost 1 base to trimming and J lost 0 bases, with 11 bases between them. Germline values: CDR1 GTSNPN, CDR2 SVGIG (reference sequence). This CDR3 is CAWSAGHLSTDTQYF. CDR3 nucleotide sequence: TGTGCCTGGAGTGCGGGACACCTAAGCACAGATACGCAGTATTTT.

This chain connects TRBV19 to TRBJ2-2; D remains unclear. This CDR3 is built from 16 residues. The V and J ends lost 3 bases and 1 base respectively, with 12 bases between them. CDR1 is LNHDA, CDR2 SQIVND, per germline (reference sequence). The CDR3 bases are TGTGCCAGTAGTATTCCCCACTTCGGGAACACCGGGGAGCTGTTTTTT. This gives the protein CASSIPHFGNTGELFF.

The chain links TRBV2 to TRBJ2-5; D gene uncertain. CDR3 length equals 13 residues. Germline V lookup: CDR1 SNHLY, CDR2 FYNNEI. Trimming removed 5 bases from V and 0 bases from J, with 7 bases in between. CDR3 coding DNA: TGTGCCAGCAGTCCCGACGACCAAGAGACCCAGTACTTC. Amino acids: CASSPDDQETQYF.

The chain uses TRBV27 and TRBJ2-1; the match to TRBD1 covers 12 bases. With V trimmed by 5 bases and J by 7 bases, 9 bases remained unmatched. This CDR3 region has 16 residues. Germline V gene data show CDR1 as MNHEY and CDR2 as SMNVEV (reference sequence). The CDR3 here is CASSRHRDRGRNEQFF. The CDR3 bases are TGTGCCAGCAGTCGGCACCGGGACAGGGGGCGGAATGAGCAGTTCTTC.

This sequence joins TRBV5-6 and TRBJ1-1; TRBD1 aligns across 7 bases. V shed 3 bases and J 11 bases; nucleotides not matched to a gene: 13. From germline, CDR1 is SGHDT and CDR2 YYEEEE. This CDR3 has 14 residues. The chain's CDR3 is CASSSTGDLLGAFF. CDR3 sequence (DNA): TGTGCCAGCAGCTCCACAGGGGACCTCTTGGGGGCTTTCTTT.